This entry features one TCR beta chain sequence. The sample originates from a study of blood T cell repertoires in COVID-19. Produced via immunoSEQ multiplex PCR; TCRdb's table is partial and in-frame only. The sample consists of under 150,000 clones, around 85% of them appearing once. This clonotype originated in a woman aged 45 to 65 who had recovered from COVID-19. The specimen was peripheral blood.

CDR3 sequence reads: CASSDRGISNIQYF. CDR3 nucleotide sequence: TGTGCCAGCAGCGACCGGGGTATTTCAAACATTCAGTACTTC. The V gene is TRBV6-5, the J gene TRBJ2-4; perhaps TRBD2 as D (5 bases). CDR3 size: 14 residues. V gave up 6 bases and J gave up 6 bases, with 15 bases separating them. The germline gives CDR1 MNHEY, CDR2 SVGAGI.